Shown below are 10 T cell receptor beta chains from a single sample sequenced in a study of shared clonotypes between healthy human individuals. CD45RO-negative cells were positively selected for CCR7, leaving out terminally differentiated effector memory CD45RA+ cells. Sequencing was performed with immunoSEQ multiplex PCR; in TCRdb, only in-frame clones are kept and a portion is missing. The sample includes about 2 million clones, less than 95% of them seen just once. The sequenced sample consisted of naive CD8+ T cells sorted from blood. All receptors come from a young man in good health.

This chain links TRBV27 with TRBJ2-3; D possibly matches TRBD1 or TRBD2 (6 bases each). Per the germline V gene, CDR1 is MNHEY and CDR2 is SMNVEV (reference sequence). V was cut by 3 bases and J by 2 bases, with 12 bases left in between. The CDR3 extends over 15 amino acids. CDR3 DNA: TGTGCCAGCAGTTTCGGGGGCTATCCCACAGATACGCAGTATTTT. Its protein product is CASSFGGYPTDTQYF.

This clone showed up just a few times. The chain links TRBV6-5 to TRBJ1-6; D might be TRBD1 (5 bases). Per the germline V gene, CDR1 is MNHEY and CDR2 is SVGAGI. V dropped 6 bases and J dropped 5 bases, with 14 bases sitting between them. The CDR3 contains 15 residues. The CDR3 DNA reads TGTGCCAGCAGCCAGTCGACAGAGCATAATTCACCCCTCCACTTT. Encoded protein: CASSQSTEHNSPLHF.

This chain links TRBV4-1 with TRBJ2-7, with TRBD1 as a possible D gene (5 bases). Germline CDR1 and CDR2: MGHRA and YSYEKL. This CDR3 is 15 amino acids long. Trimming took 1 base from V and 6 from J, leaving 16 bases between them. The CDR3 DNA reads TGCGCCAGCAGCCAAGTGGTTGGGGCCCGTGGCGAGCAGTACTTC. This translates into CASSQVVGARGEQYF.

The rearrangement uses TRBV23-1 and TRBJ2-3; D remains ambiguous. TRBV23-1 is placed among ORFs of uncertain function. The CDR3 covers 15 residues. Deletions cut 0 bases from V and 0 bases from J, with 7 bases between. The CDR3 region is CASSQSVTSTDTQYF. The CDR3 nucleotides read TGCGCCAGCAGTCAATCGGTGACTAGCACAGATACGCAGTATTTT.

The genes are TRBV5-4 and TRBJ1-2, with D uncertain. This CDR3 comprises 13 residues. Per germline, CDR1 SGHNT and CDR2 YYREEE (reference sequence). Trimming removed 4 bases from V and 5 bases from J, with 12 bases in between. The CDR3 region is CASSQTVGYGYTF. CDR3 coding DNA: TGTGCCAGCAGCCAGACGGTGGGATATGGCTACACCTTC.

The chain uses TRBV21-1 and TRBJ2-5. TRBV21-1 is an annotated pseudogene. This CDR3 region has 15 residues. The DNA for the CDR3 is TGTGCCAGCAGTGGGGAATATGGGGGAGTGGAGACCCAGTACTTC. Protein product: CASSGEYGGVETQYF.

This sequence joins TRBV11-2 and TRBJ2-1; maybe TRBD2 (5 bases). Germline V gene data show CDR1 as SGHAT and CDR2 as FQNNGV. The ends were cut back, 3 bases at V and 2 bases at J, with 17 bases in the middle. The length of the CDR3 is 17 residues. The CDR3 region has the DNA TGTGCCAGCAGCTTGGGTCGGGGAGTTCGGGCCTACAATGAGCAGTTCTTC. As protein: CASSLGRGVRAYNEQFF. The whole variable domain, filled in from reference TRBV11-2 and TRBJ2-1, reads EAGVAQSPRYKIIEKRQSVAFWCNPISGHATLYWYQQILGQGPKLLIQFQNNGVVDDSQLPKDRFSAERLKGVDSTLKIQPAKLEDSAVYLCASSLGRGVRAYNEQFFGPGTRLTVL.

The chain is built from TRBV9 and TRBJ2-7, with TRBD1 matching 7 bases. The germline CDR1 and CDR2 sequences are SGDLS and YYNGEE. The CDR3 consists of 16 residues. V was clipped by 0 bases and J by 5 bases; unmatched bases: 11. CDR3 amino acids: CASSVVSGGLSDEQYF. The CDR3 region has the DNA TGTGCCAGCAGCGTAGTTTCAGGGGGTCTGTCGGACGAGCAGTACTTC.

The J gene is TRBJ1-5, the V gene TRBV6-4; D is possibly TRBD1 (5 bases). Germline V lookup: CDR1 MRHNA, CDR2 SNTAGT. The CDR3 is made up of 15 amino acids. V shed 3 bases and J shed 6 bases, with 15 bases lying between them. Here the CDR3 DNA reads TGTGCCAGCAGTGATGAGGGGAGAATGGGTCAGCCCCAGCATTTT. This gives the protein CASSDEGRMGQPQHF.

This chain connects TRBV5-1 to TRBJ2-1, with 9 bases aligning to TRBD2. Germline CDR1 and CDR2: SGHRS and YFSETQ. The CDR3 contains 16 residues. The V gene end was trimmed by 2 bases and the J gene end by 10 bases; junction bases not matched to a gene: 13. CDR3 DNA sequence: TGCGCCAGCAGCTTATTAGCGGGAGAAGGGGGAGGCGAGCAGTTCTTC. It translates to CASSLLAGEGGGEQFF.